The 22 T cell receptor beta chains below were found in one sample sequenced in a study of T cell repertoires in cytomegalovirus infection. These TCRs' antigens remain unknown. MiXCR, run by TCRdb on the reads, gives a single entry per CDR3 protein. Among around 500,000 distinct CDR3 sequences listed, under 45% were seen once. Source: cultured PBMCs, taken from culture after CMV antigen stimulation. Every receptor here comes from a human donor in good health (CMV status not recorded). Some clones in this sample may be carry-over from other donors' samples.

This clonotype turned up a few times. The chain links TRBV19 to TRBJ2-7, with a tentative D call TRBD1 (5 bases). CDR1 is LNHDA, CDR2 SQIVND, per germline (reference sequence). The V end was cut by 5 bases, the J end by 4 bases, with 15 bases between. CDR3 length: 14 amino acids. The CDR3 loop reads CASSPSLTVYEQYF. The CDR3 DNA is TGTGCCAGTAGTCCGTCCTTGACAGTTTACGAGCAGTACTTC.

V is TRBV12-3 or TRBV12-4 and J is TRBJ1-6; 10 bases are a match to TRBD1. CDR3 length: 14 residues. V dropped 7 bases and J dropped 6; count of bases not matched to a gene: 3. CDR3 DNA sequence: TGTGCCAGCACCAGGACAGGGGGTAATTCACCCCTCCACTTT. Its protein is CASTRTGGNSPLHF.

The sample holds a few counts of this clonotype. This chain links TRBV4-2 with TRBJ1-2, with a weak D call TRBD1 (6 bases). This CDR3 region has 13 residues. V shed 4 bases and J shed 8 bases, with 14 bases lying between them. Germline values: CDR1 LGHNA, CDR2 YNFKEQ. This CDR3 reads CASSRAGQYGYTF. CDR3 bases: TGTGCCAGCAGCCGGGCCGGACAGTACGGCTACACCTTC.

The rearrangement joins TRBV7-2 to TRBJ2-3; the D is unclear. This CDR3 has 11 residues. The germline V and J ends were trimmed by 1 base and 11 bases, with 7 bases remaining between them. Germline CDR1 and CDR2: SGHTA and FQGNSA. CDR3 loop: CASSLVLEQYF. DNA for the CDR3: TGTGCCAGCAGCTTAGTGCTTGAGCAGTATTTT.

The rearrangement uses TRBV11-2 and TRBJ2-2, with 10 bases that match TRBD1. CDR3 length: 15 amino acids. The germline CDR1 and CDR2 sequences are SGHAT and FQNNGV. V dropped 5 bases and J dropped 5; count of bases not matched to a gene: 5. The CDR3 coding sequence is TGTGCCAGCAGCGCCTGGACAGGGGGGACCGGGGAGCTGTTTTTT. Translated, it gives CASSAWTGGTGELFF.

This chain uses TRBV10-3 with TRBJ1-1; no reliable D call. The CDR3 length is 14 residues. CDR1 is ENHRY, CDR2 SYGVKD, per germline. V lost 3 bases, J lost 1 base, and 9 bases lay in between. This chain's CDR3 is CAISDGLANTEAFF. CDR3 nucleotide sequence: TGTGCCATCAGTGACGGGCTGGCGAACACTGAAGCTTTCTTT.

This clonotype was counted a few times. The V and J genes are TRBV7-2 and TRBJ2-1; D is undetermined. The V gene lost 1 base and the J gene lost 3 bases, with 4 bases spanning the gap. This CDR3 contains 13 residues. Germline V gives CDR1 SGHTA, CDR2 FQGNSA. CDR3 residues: CASSLDFYNEQFF. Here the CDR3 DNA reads TGTGCCAGCAGCTTAGACTTCTACAATGAGCAGTTCTTC.

The CDR3 bases are TGTGCCTGCTCAGTAGCGGGGGAAACAGATACGCAGTATTTT. Protein product: CACSVAGETDTQYF. The chain joins TRBV30 to TRBJ2-3; 9 nucleotides align to TRBD2. The V and J ends lost 6 bases and 3 bases, in that order; junction bases with no gene match: 7. Germline V lookup: CDR1 GTSNPN, CDR2 SVGIG (reference sequence). The CDR3 contains 14 residues.

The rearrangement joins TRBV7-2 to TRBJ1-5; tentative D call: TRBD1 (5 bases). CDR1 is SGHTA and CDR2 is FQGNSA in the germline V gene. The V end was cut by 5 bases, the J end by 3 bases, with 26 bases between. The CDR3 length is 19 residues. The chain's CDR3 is CASSLGRVLKKGHNQPQHF. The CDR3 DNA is TGTGCCAGCAGCCTCGGGAGGGTCTTAAAGAAGGGGCACAATCAGCCCCAGCATTTT.

For the CDR3, the DNA is TGTGCCAGCAGCCTAAGGTTGGGGACTAGCGGTCCCCCGGGGGAAGAGACCCAGTACTTC. Residues: CASSLRLGTSGPPGEETQYF. The rearrangement links TRBV7-6 to TRBJ2-5; 11 bases line up with TRBD2. V lost 5 bases and J lost 3; bases outside the gene matches: 20. The CDR3 sequence is 20 residues long. Per germline, CDR1 SGHVS and CDR2 FNYEAQ.

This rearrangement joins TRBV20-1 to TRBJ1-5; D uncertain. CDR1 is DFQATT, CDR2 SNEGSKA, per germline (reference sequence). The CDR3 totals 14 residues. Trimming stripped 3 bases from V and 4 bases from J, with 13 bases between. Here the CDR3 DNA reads TGCAGTGCTAGGAAGGATTTTGGGAATCAGCCCCAGCATTTT. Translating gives CSARKDFGNQPQHF.

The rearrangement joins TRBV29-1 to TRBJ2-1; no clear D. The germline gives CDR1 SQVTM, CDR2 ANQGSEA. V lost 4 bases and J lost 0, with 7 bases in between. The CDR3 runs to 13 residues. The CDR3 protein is CSVAYYSYNEQFF. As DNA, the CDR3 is TGCAGCGTTGCCTACTACTCCTACAATGAGCAGTTCTTC.

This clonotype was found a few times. Written as DNA, the CDR3 is TGTGCCAGCAGTTTCGCCACCGGGTCTGGCTACACCTTC. Translation gives CASSFATGSGYTF. V and J are TRBV12-3 or TRBV12-4 and TRBJ1-2, with D hard to call. With 3 bases removed from V and 7 bases from J, the gap between germline ends came to 12 bases. The CDR3 has 13 residues.

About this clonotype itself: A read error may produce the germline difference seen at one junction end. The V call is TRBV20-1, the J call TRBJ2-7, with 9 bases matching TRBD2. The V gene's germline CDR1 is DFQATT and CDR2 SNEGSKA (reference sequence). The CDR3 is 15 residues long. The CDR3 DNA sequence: TGCAGTGCCAGAGTTAGCGGGGGATATACTTACGAGCAGTACTTC. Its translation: CSARVSGGYTYEQYF.

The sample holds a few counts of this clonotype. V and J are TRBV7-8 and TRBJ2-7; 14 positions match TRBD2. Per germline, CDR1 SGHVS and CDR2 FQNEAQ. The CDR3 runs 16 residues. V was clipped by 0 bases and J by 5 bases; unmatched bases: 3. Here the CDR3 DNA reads TGTGCCAGCAGCTTAGCCGGACTAGCGGGAGGAGACGAGCAGTACTTC. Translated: CASSLAGLAGGDEQYF.

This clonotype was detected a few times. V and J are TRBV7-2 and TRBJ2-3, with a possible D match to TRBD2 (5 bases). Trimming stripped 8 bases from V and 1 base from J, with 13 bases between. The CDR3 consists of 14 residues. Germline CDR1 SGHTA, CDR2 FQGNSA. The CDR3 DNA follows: TGTGCCAGCGGTAGGGCGGGCCGCACAGATACGCAGTATTTT. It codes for CASGRAGRTDTQYF.

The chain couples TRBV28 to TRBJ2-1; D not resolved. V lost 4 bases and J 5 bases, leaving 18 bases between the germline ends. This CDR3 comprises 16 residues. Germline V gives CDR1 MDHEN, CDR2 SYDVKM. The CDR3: CASSSPALPINNEQFF. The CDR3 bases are TGTGCCAGCAGTTCCCCGGCCCTCCCCATTAACAATGAGCAGTTCTTC.

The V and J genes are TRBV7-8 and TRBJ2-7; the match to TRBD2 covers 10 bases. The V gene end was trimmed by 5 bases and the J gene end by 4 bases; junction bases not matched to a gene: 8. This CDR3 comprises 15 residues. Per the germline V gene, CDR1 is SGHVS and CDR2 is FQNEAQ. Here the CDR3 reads CASSNSGRAEYEQYF. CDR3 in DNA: TGTGCCAGCAGCAACAGCGGGAGGGCCGAGTACGAGCAGTACTTC.

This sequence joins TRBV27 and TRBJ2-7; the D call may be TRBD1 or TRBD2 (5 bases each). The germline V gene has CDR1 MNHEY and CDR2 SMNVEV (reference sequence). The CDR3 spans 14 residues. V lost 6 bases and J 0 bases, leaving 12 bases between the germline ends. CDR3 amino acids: CASRGWGTSYEQYF. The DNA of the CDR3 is TGTGCCAGCAGAGGTTGGGGGACCTCCTACGAGCAGTACTTC.

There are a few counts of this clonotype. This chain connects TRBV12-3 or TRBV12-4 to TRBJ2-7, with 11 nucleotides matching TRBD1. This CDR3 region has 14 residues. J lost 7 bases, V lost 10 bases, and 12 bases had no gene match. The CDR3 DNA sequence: TGTGCCACACAAGCCGGGACAGGGGGTTCTGAGCAGTACTTC. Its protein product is CATQAGTGGSEQYF.

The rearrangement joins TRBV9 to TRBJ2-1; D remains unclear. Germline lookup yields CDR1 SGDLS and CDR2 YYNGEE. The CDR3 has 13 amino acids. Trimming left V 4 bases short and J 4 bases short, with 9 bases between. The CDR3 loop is CASSLNPYNEQFF. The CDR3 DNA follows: TGTGCCAGCAGCCTAAATCCGTACAATGAGCAGTTCTTC.

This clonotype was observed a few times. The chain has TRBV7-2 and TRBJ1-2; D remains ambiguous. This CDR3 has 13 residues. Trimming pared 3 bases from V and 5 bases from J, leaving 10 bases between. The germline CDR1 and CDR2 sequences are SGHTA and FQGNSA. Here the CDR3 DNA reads TGTGCCAGCAGCTTTCCAAAAACGTATGGCTACACCTTC. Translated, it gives CASSFPKTYGYTF.